The present T cell receptor (beta chain) was sequenced within a study of T-cell reconstitution after alpha-beta-depleted transplantation in children (dated by TCRdb to the mid-2010s). With respect to the entire study: Using TCR repertoire profiling, the study followed T-cell immune reconstitution in a quantitative way in children after TCRalphabeta/CD19-depleted allogeneic hematopoietic cell transplantation. Points the paper makes about the study in general: Over subsequent months, a decline in hyperexpanded clone frequencies was noted, and after one year, T-cell counts and TCRbeta diversity were mostly ascribed to newly produced T cells. In some patients, the high TCRbeta diversity seen at day 60 was put down to recipient T cells and intrathymic progenitors that had survived conditioning. About two months after transplant, the apparently early recovery of alphabetaT-cell counts reportedly depended on just several hundred clones that had expanded rapidly and came from non-depleted graft cells.

The protocol used for the library was PCR. The sequencing machine was an Illumina HiSeq 2500. TCR libraries were prepared with molecular barcoding, using unique molecular identifiers to normalize TCRbeta repertoire quantification. The raw public data were reprocessed by TCRdb itself: fastp quality trimming at Q25, MiXCR clonotype calling, in-frame beta chains only. Rows are unified per CDR3 protein, each entry keeping the most common DNA and genes. This sample comprises 670,000 or so distinct CDR3 sequences, around 13% of them detected only once. Together, the top ten hold around 0.8% of the sample. This clonotype was counted between two and nine times. No cognate antigen has been identified for it. No per-base quality is available; no much larger clone lies one base away. The treatment or condition label, read with the paper, signifies: allogeneic hematopoietic cell transplantation with graft depleted of TCRalphabeta T cells and CD19 B cells. The transplant recipients were children given TCRalphabeta/CD19-depleted allogeneic hematopoietic cell grafts.

The specimen was PBMCs, collected before TCRalphabeta/CD19-depleted stem cell transplant. The receptor was isolated from a girl under 10 years old with congenital amegakaryocytic thrombocytopenia, due to receive a stem cell transplant.

The DNA sequence follows: TGTGCCAGCAGTTTTACCGGAAGCACCTACGAGCAGTACTTC. It translates to CASSFTGSTYEQYF. This chain is built from TRBV27 and TRBJ2-7, with an unclear D gene assignment. Trimming costs V 3 bases and J 2 bases, and their ends lie 11 bases apart. As encoded in the germline V gene (reference sequence), CDR1 is MNHEY while CDR2 is SMNVEV. The CDR3 measures 14 amino acids from cysteine to phenylalanine. Kept here is only the CDR3 DNA, which spans 42 bases and is read in frame from base 1.